This TCR beta chain was observed in a study of CD8 T cells in ankylosing spondylitis. Broader study findings: There was a TCR beta motif, made of fewer than 10 highly homologous variants, that appeared characteristic of ankylosing spondylitis blood. Clones linked to disease were reported to show significant enrichment in matched ankylosing spondylitis synovial fluid.

With molecular barcodes, quantitative 5'-RACE was used to make the TCR beta libraries. MiXCR, applied by TCRdb to the 5' RACE reads, yields one record per CDR3 protein. The sample includes 450,000 to 550,000 distinct CDR3 sequences, roughly 5.2% of them seen just once. This clonotype was counted only a few times. Its antigen is not known. Sample: blood, either unsorted or a sorted T cell fraction (not recorded which). The TCR originated in a male donor with ankylosing spondylitis.

DNA of the CDR3: TGTGCCAGCAGCTTAGCGCCCGCAGGGAGGAACACCGGGGAGCTGTTTTTT. Translating it yields CASSLAPAGRNTGELFF. The J gene is TRBJ2-2, the V gene TRBV7-4; D tentatively fits TRBD1 or TRBD2 (5 bases each). Germline-derived CDR1 and CDR2 are SGHVT and SQSDAQ. V was clipped by 0 bases and J by 1 base, with 12 bases between them. CDR3 length: 17 residues. The variable domain in full, completed from reference TRBV7-4 and TRBJ2-2, reads GAGVSQSPRYKVAKRGRDVALRCDSISGHVTLYWYRQTLGQGSEVLTYSQSDAQRDKSGRPSGRFSAERPERSVSTLKIQRTEQGDSAVYLCASSLAPAGRNTGELFFGEGSRLTVL.